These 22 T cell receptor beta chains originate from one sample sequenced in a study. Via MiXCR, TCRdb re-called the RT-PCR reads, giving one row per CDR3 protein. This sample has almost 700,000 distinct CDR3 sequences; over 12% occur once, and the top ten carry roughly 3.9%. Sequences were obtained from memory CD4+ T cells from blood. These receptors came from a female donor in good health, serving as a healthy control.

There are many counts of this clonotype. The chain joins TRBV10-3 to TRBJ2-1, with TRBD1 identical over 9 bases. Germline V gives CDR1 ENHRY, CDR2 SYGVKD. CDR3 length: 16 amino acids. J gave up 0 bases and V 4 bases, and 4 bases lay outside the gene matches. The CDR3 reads CAISGADRGSYNEQFF. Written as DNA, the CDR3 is TGTGCCATCAGTGGGGCGGACAGGGGCTCCTACAATGAGCAGTTCTTC.

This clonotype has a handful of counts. Here the CDR3 reads CASSLGQGNFNEQFF. DNA of the CDR3: TGTGCCAGCAGCCTCGGGCAGGGAAACTTCAATGAGCAGTTCTTC. The rearrangement uses TRBV6-5 and TRBJ2-1; TRBD1 might be the D (5 bases). Trimming cost V 6 bases and J 6 bases, with 18 bases left between them. The CDR3 spans 15 residues. Germline V gene sequence: CDR1 MNHEY, CDR2 SVGAGI.

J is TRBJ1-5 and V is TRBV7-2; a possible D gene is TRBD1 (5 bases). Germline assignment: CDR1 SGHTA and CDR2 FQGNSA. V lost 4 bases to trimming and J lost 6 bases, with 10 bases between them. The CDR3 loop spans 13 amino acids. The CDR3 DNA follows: TGTGCCAGCAGCTCTGAGCAGGGTCAGCCCCAGCATTTT. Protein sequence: CASSSEQGQPQHF.

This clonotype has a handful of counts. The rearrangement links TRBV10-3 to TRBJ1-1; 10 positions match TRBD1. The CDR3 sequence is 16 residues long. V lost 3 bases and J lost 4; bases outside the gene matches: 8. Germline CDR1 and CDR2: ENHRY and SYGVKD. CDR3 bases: TGTGCCATCAGTGAACGAGGGACAGGGGATGCCACTGAAGCTTTCTTT. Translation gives CAISERGTGDATEAFF.

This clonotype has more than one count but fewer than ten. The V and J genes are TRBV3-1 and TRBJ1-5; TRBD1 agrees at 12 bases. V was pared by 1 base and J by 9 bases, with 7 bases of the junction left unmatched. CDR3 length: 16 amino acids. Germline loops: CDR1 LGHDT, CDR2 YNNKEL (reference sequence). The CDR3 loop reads CASSQGHGTGGRPQHF. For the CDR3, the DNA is TGTGCCAGCAGCCAAGGTCATGGGACAGGGGGCCGGCCCCAGCATTTT.

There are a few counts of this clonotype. CDR3 amino acids: CASSLGAASLSSGNTIYF. CDR3 DNA sequence: TGCGCCAGCAGCTTGGGGGCGGCCTCCTTGAGCTCTGGAAACACCATATATTTT. The chain carries TRBV5-1 and TRBJ1-3; D uncertain. The CDR3 length is 18 residues. Per germline, CDR1 SGHRS and CDR2 YFSETQ. V lost 0 bases, J lost 0 bases, and 16 bases lay in between.

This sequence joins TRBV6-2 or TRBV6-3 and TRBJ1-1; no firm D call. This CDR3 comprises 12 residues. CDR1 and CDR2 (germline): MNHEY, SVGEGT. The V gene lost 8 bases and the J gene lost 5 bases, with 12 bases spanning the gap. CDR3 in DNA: TGTGCCAGCGGGGAGGGTTGGACTGAAGCTTTCTTT. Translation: CASGEGWTEAFF.

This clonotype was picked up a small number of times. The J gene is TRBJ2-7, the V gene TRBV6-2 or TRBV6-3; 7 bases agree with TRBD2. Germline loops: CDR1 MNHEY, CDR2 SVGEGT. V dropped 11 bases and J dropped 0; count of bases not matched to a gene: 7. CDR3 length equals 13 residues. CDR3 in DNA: TGTGCCTGCAAACTAGCGACCTCCTACGAGCAGTACTTC. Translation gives CACKLATSYEQYF.

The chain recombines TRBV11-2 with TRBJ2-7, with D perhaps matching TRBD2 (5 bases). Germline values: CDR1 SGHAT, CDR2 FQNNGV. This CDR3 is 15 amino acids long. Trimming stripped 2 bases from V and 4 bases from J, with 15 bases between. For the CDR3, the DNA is TGTGCCAGCAGCTTAATGGGTAGCGACCGTTACGAGCAGTACTTC. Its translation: CASSLMGSDRYEQYF.

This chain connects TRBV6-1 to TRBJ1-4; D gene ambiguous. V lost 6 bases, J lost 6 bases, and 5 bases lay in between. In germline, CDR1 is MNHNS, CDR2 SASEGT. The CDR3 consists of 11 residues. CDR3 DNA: TGTGCCAGCAGGGGCGATGAAAAACTGTTTTTT. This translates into CASRGDEKLFF.

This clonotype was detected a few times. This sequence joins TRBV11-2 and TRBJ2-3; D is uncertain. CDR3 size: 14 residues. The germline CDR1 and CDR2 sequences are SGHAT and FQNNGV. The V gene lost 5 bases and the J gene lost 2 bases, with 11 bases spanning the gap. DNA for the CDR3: TGTGCCAGCAGCCTCCACCTTCTCACAGATACGCAGTATTTT. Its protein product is CASSLHLLTDTQYF.

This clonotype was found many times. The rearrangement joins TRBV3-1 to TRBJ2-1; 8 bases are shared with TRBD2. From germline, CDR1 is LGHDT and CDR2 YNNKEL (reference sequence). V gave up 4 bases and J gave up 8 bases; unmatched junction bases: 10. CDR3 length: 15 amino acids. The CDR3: CASSPTSDQTDEQFF. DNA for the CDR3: TGTGCCAGCAGCCCGACTAGCGACCAAACGGATGAGCAGTTCTTC.

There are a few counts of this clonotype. CDR3 DNA sequence: TGTGCCAGCCGCTCTGACCGGCCTGAGCAGTTCTTC. Its translation is CASRSDRPEQFF. The chain uses TRBV6-2 or TRBV6-3 and TRBJ2-1; D is ambiguous. V lost 8 bases and J lost 9, with 14 bases in between. The CDR3 has 12 amino acids. Germline lookup yields CDR1 MNHEY and CDR2 SVGEGT.

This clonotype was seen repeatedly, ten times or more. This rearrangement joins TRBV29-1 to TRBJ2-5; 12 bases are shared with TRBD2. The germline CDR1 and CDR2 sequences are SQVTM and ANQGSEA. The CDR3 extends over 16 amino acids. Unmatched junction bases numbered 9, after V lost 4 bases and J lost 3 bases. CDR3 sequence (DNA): TGCAGCGTTGCTTTGACTAGCGGGGGCCCCGAAGAGACCCAGTACTTC. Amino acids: CSVALTSGGPEETQYF.

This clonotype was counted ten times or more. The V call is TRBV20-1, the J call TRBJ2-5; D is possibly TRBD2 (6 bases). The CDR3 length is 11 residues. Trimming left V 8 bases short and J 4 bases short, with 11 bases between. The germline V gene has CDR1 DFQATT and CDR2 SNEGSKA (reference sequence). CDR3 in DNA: TGCAGTAGAGGGAGGAGAGAGACCCAGTACTTC. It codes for CSRGRRETQYF.

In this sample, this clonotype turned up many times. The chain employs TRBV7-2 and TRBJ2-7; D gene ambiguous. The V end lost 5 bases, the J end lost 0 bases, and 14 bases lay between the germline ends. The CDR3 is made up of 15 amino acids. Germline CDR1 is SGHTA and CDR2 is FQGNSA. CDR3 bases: TGTGCCAGCAGCCCCCGGGTCAGGAGCTCCTACGAGCAGTACTTC. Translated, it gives CASSPRVRSSYEQYF.

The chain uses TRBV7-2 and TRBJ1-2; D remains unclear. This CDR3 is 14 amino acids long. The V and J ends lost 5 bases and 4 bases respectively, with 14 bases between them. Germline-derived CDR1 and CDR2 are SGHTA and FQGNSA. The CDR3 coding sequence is TGTGCCAGCAGCCCAAATATAGTCCCCTATGGCTACACCTTC. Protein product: CASSPNIVPYGYTF. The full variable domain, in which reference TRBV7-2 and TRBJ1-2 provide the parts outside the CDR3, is GAGVSQSPSNKVTEKGKDVELRCDPISGHTALYWYRQSLGQGLEFLIYFQGNSAPDKSGLPSDRFSAERTGGSVSTLTIQRTQQEDSAVYLCASSPNIVPYGYTFGSGTRLTVV.

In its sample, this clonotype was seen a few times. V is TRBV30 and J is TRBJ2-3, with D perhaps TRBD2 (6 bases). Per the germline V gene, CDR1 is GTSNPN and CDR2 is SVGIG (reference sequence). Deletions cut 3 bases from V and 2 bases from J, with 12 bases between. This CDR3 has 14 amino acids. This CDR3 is CAWRAGPNTDTQYF. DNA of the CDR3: TGTGCCTGGAGGGCGGGACCCAACACAGATACGCAGTATTTT.

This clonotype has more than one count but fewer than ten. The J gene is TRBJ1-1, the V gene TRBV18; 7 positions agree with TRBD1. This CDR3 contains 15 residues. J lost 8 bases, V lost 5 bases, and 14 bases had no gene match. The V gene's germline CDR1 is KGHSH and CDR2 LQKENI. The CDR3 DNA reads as TGTGCCAGCTCAACAGGGGTAGGGGGAAGGCTCGAAGCTTTCTTT. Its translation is CASSTGVGGRLEAFF.

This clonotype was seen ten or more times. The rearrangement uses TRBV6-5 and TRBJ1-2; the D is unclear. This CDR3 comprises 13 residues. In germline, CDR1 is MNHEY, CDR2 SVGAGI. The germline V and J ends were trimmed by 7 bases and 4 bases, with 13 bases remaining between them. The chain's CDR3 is CASMRELAYGYTF. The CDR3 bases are TGTGCCAGCATGCGGGAATTGGCCTATGGCTACACCTTC.

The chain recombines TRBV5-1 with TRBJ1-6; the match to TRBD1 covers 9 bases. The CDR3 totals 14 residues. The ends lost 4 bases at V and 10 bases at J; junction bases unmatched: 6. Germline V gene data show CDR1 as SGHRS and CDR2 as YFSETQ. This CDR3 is CASSAGTGPSPLHF. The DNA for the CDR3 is TGCGCCAGCAGCGCTGGGACAGGGCCCTCACCCCTCCACTTT.

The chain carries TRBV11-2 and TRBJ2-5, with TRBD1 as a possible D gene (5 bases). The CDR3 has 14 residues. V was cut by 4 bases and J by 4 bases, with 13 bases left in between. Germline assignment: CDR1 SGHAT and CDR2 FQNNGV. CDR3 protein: CASSSLGHGETQYF. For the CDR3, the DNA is TGTGCCAGCAGCTCATTAGGACACGGAGAGACCCAGTACTTC.